The entry below gives a single T cell receptor (beta chain) sequence along with its context. The data originate from a study of blood T cell repertoires in COVID-19. This CDR3 is 14 amino acids long. Germline assignment: CDR1 GTSNPN and CDR2 SVGIG (reference sequence). The V end lost 1 base, the J end lost 3 bases, and 12 bases lay between the germline ends. Some clones are missing from TCRdb's copy, which holds only in-frame ones; the method was immunoSEQ multiplex PCR. The sample carries about 96,000 clones, around 90% recorded once. Input material: peripheral blood. This clonotype originated in a human donor with COVID-19, enrolled during active disease. The donor label of this sample is uncertain. The chain joins TRBV30 to TRBJ1-1; a possible D gene is TRBD1 (6 bases). The CDR3 DNA is TGTGCCTGGAGTGCATTTGAGGGGGACACTGAAGCTTTCTTT. This encodes CAWSAFEGDTEAFF.